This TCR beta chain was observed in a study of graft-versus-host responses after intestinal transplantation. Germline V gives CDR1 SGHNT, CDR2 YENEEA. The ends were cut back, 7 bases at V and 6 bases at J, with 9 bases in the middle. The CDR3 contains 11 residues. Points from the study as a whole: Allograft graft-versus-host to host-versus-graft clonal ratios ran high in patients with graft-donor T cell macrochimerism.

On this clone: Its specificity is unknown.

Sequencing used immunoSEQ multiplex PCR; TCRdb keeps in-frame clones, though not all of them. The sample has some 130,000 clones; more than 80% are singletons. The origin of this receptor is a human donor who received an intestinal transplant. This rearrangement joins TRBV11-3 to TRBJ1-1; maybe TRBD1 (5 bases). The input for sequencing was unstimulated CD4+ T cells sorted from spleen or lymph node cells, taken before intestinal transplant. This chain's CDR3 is CASTRGAEAFF. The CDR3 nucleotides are TGTGCCAGCACCCGGGGGGCTGAAGCTTTCTTT. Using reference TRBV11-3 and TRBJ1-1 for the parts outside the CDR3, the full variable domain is EAGVVQSPRYKIIEKKQPVAFWCNPISGHNTLYWYLQNLGQGPELLIRYENEEAVDDSQLPKDRFSAERLKGVDSTLKIQPAELGDSAVYLCASTRGAEAFFGQGTRLTVV.